The text below deals with one T cell receptor beta chain. This clone was seen once. Its antigen is not yet known. No much larger clonotype is one base removed from it; base qualities were not supplied. The receptor library was made with the immunoSEQ multiplex PCR assay. The paper's processing steps were these. A statistical classification framework was built to diagnose cytomegalovirus status from the catalog of TCR beta chain sequences. Entries here come from immuneACCESS through TCRdb and include only in-frame sequences with V and J called. Some clones fail to appear in such tables; in the studies checked, an unresolved V gene covers under half of the shortfall, and the cause of the remainder is unknown. V, J and clone size were drawn from that table, and D and trimming were deduced from the DNA. The sample yields 140,000 or so clones; approximately 91% were counted once. The top ten clonotypes cover 0.6% to 0.8% of the sample.

The donors belonged to the validation cohort of approximately 130 subjects, which was separate from the approximately 660-subject first cohort. This specimen comes from a study of cytomegalovirus exposure and HLA in healthy donors (dated by TCRdb to about 2017). Background for the entire study: According to a later analysis, the roughly 130 validation repertoires were produced on the same platform as the approximately 620 repertoires of the first cohort. The study was designed to test whether signatures of past pathogen exposure could be identified by cataloging public T cell receptors. Besides the first cohort of roughly 660 subjects, a separate validation cohort made up of 120 different subjects was used. The study combined high-throughput TCR immunosequencing, statistical association of individual TCRs with disease status, and machine learning to predict cytomegalovirus infection status. Study-level results and caveats: In vitro tests confirmed that a few of the cytomegalovirus-associated TCR beta chains recognize cytomegalovirus antigens. A later analysis had no HLA typing for the validation cohort, so co-occurrence there was scored across all 120 or so repertoires. While some public TCRs were present in many individuals, most TCR sequences turned up only very rarely across donors. The authors suggested that the approach could potentially be extended to other disease states and immunological phenotypes. In a later analysis, TCRs clustered in the first cohort were found to also tend to co-occur in the roughly 120 validation repertoires, with about 94% of cluster scores above 0. Cytomegalovirus status was reported to be diagnosed by the classifier with high specificity and sensitivity in both the original and validation cohorts. The study listed approximately 150 TCR beta chains as associated with cytomegalovirus.

This receptor was obtained from a man aged 18 to 35 in good health and CMV-seronegative. Sequencing used PBMCs.

In nucleotides, the sequence is TGTGCAGCTAACCCCGAGCGGGCCCCCAACTATGGCTACACCTTC. It is translated as CAANPERAPNYGYTF. The chain was built from TRBV27 and TRBJ1-2; no D segment can be confidently identified. The CDR3 measures 15 amino acids from cysteine to phenylalanine. The kept DNA is CDR3 alone, 45 bases in frame from the first base. The germline V gene encodes CDR1 MNHEY and CDR2 SMNVEV (reference sequence).